These T cell receptor beta chains were read from a single sample in a study of regulatory T cells in long-lasting Graves disease. TCRdb re-derived calls from the multiplex PCR reads in MiXCR, one entry per CDR3 protein. The top ten clones hold approximately 15% of a sample with about 460,000 distinct CDR3 sequences, approximately 15% of them seen once. This sample also belongs to another study, concerning T cells in Graves' hyperthyroidism and ophthalmopathy.

The material sequenced was peripheral blood mononuclear cells (PBMCs), taken at new diagnosis, from a patient treated with antithyroid drugs. Receptors originate from a woman aged 45-60 years with Graves disease. CDR3s include the opening cysteine and the closing phenylalanine or tryptophan. The D gene is left open where the match is weak. Where a row states a size, it is once, few, many or the class of an expanded clone; other rows omit it.

CASSGIAGGTYEQYF | TGTGCCAGCAGTGGCATAGCGGGAGGTACCTACGAGCAGTACTTC | TRBV6-1 | . | TRBJ2-7 | TRBD2
CASAMDRERTEAFF | TGTGCTAGTGCCATGGACAGGGAGAGGACTGAAGCTTTCTTT | TRBV12-5 | many | TRBJ1-1 | TRBD1
CASSLGLAGGTETQYF | TGCGCCAGCAGCCTGGGACTAGCGGGAGGGACAGAGACCCAGTACTTC | TRBV4-1 | few | TRBJ2-5 | TRBD2
CSVAIHLGLAGDTQYF | TGCAGCGTTGCAATTCACCTCGGACTAGCGGGAGATACGCAGTATTTT | TRBV29-1 | many | TRBJ2-3 | TRBD2
CASSYGHGIETQYF | TGTGCCAGCAGCTACGGACATGGGATAGAGACCCAGTACTTC | TRBV7-9 | many | TRBJ2-5 | .
CASSSTGSWGDNVQFF | TGTGCCAGCAGTTCCACTGGTAGCTGGGGGGACAATGTGCAGTTCTTC | TRBV28 | many | TRBJ2-1 | .
CASSPSGRAYEQYF | TGTGCCAGCAGCCCTAGCGGGAGGGCCTACGAGCAGTACTTC | TRBV7-9 | many | TRBJ2-7 | TRBD2
CASSQQSGSHNEQFF | TGTGCCAGCTCACAACAGAGCGGGTCCCACAATGAGCAGTTCTTC | TRBV18 | . | TRBJ2-1 | .
CASTGGGRGTEAFF | TGTGCCAGCACCGGGGGGGGGCGCGGCACTGAAGCTTTCTTT | TRBV7-9 | many | TRBJ1-1 | .
CASSLVRQGFYEQYF | TGTGCCAGCAGCTTAGTTCGGCAGGGGTTCTACGAGCAGTACTTC | TRBV7-8 | many | TRBJ2-7 | .
CAWRVRREPNEKLFF | TGTGCCTGGAGAGTCCGTCGGGAACCTAATGAAAAACTGTTTTTT | TRBV30 | . | TRBJ1-4 | .
CASSPKAGVYEQYF | TGTGCCAGCTCACCAAAAGCGGGAGTCTACGAGCAGTACTTC | TRBV18 | few | TRBJ2-7 | TRBD2
CASSVGSSYEQYF | TGTGCCAGCAGCGTTGGCAGTTCCTACGAGCAGTACTTC | TRBV9 | many | TRBJ2-7 | .
CASSLAGVREKLFF | TGTGCCAGCAGTTTGGCTGGGGTTCGGGAAAAACTGTTTTTT | TRBV28 | many | TRBJ1-4 | .
CASRDTINQPQHF | TGCGCCAGCAGGGACACTATCAATCAGCCCCAGCATTTT | TRBV10-2 | . | TRBJ1-5 | .
CSGLAGVSSSTDTQYF | TGCAGCGGACTAGCGGGAGTCTCTTCAAGCACAGATACGCAGTATTTT | TRBV29-1 | many | TRBJ2-3 | TRBD2
CASNKRAGFDWYF | TGTGCCAGCAACAAACGGGCAGGGTTTGATTGGTACTTC | TRBV28 | many | TRBJ2-7 | .
CASSQQYYEQYF | TGTGCCAGCAGTCAACAGTACTACGAGCAGTACTTC | TRBV3-1 | many | TRBJ2-7 | .
CASRLTGLNTEAFF | TGTGCCAGCAGGCTAACAGGGTTGAACACTGAAGCTTTCTTT | TRBV11-2 | many | TRBJ1-1 | .
CAISEGTGGSNYGYTF | TGTGCCATCAGTGAGGGGACAGGGGGATCTAACTATGGCTACACCTTC | TRBV10-3 | few | TRBJ1-2 | TRBD1
CASSYSILADYYGYTF | TGTGCCAGCAGTTACTCGATTCTGGCGGACTACTATGGCTACACCTTC | TRBV6-2/TRBV6-3 | many | TRBJ1-2 | .
CATSDIRLTYEQYF | TGTGCCACCAGTGATATCCGATTAACCTACGAGCAGTACTTC | TRBV24-1 | . | TRBJ2-7 | .
CSVAEGNTIYF | TGCAGCGTGGCAGAAGGAAACACCATATATTTT | TRBV29-1 | few | TRBJ1-3 | .
CASSAEYGPLTEAFF | TGTGCCAGCAGTGCCGAATACGGACCCCTGACTGAAGCTTTCTTT | TRBV6-2/TRBV6-3 | many | TRBJ1-1 | .
CASSIVTGVSYEQYF | TGTGCCAGTAGTATAGTAACAGGAGTCTCCTACGAGCAGTACTTC | TRBV19 | . | TRBJ2-7 | .
CASSSPLGGTTDTQYF | TGCGCCAGCAGCTCCCCCTTGGGTGGGACGACAGATACGCAGTATTTT | TRBV5-1 | many | TRBJ2-3 | .
CASSKGQPTDTQYF | TGCGCCAGCAGCAAGGGACAGCCCACAGATACGCAGTATTTT | TRBV5-1 | many | TRBJ2-3 | TRBD1
CASSDSRPEDRSYEQYF | TGTGCCAGCAGTGACTCCCGACCGGAGGACCGCTCCTACGAGCAGTACTTC | TRBV6-4 | . | TRBJ2-7 | .
CASSLEAGVGNTIYF | TGTGCCAGCAGTTTAGAGGCAGGAGTCGGAAACACCATATATTTT | TRBV28 | . | TRBJ1-3 | .